This T cell receptor beta chain was found in a study of cytotoxic CD8 clonotypes in ibrutinib-treated CLL. Across the study: Outcomes included 24 partial and 2 complete responses; after median roughly 69 months, roughly 14 stayed remitted and 12 progressed. Study outcomes and limitations: Investigators sampled sustained-remission and progressing patients at differing times. Treatment saw public clonotypes, which were uncommon, either contract or stay stable.

The germline CDR1 and CDR2 sequences are SEHNR and FQNEAQ (reference sequence). V shed 3 bases and J 4 bases; nucleotides not matched to a gene: 2. The CDR3 spans 14 residues. Of note for this clone: The antigen remains unidentified.

Only in-frame clones appear in the TCRdb table, and some are missing; sequencing was by immunoSEQ multiplex PCR. This table holds more than 200,000 clones, about three quarters found once. The source of this sequence is a human donor with chronic lymphocytic leukemia. Specimen: PBMCs, collected after 12 months of ibrutinib treatment. V and J are TRBV7-9 and TRBJ2-2; TRBD1 matches 7 bases. The DNA of the CDR3 is TGTGCCAGCAGCTTGGGGACAGTCACCGGGGAGCTGTTTTTT. Amino acids: CASSLGTVTGELFF.